This entry lists 10 T cell receptor beta chains sequenced from one sample in a study of radiotherapy plus CTLA-4 blockade in lung cancer. The method was immunoSEQ multiplex PCR; TCRdb's version includes in-frame clones alone and lacks a portion of them. The sample carries approximately 100,000 clones, 82% recorded once. Sequenced here: peripheral blood, sampled from a patient treated with radiotherapy plus ipilimumab. All receptors derive from a human donor with non-small cell lung cancer who had a partial response to radiotherapy plus ipilimumab.

For the CDR3, the DNA is TGTGCCAGCAGCCCAGGACAGGATGGAAACACCATATATTTT. Translated, it gives CASSPGQDGNTIYF. This rearrangement joins TRBV28 to TRBJ1-3, with 7 bases aligning to TRBD1. Germline assignment: CDR1 MDHEN and CDR2 SYDVKM. CDR3 length equals 14 residues. Trimming at V came to 6 bases and at J to 3 bases, leaving 5 bases not matched to a gene.

This clone was recorded once. V is TRBV6-6 and J is TRBJ2-7; weak D call: TRBD1 (6 bases). Germline CDR1 and CDR2: MNHNY and SVGAGI (reference sequence). The CDR3 sequence is 14 residues long. Trimming left V 6 bases short and J 5 bases short, with 17 bases between. The CDR3 sequence is CASSQAQGKDEQYF. CDR3 DNA: TGTGCCAGCAGCCAGGCACAGGGAAAAGACGAGCAGTACTTC.

The chain employs TRBV7-2 and TRBJ2-1; the D gene is possibly TRBD2 (6 bases). Trimming stripped 0 bases from V and 10 bases from J, with 10 bases between. Germline-derived CDR1 and CDR2 are SGHTA and FQGNSA. CDR3 size: 13 residues. This CDR3 reads CASSLAEGGEQFF. The CDR3 DNA reads as TGTGCCAGCAGCTTAGCGGAAGGAGGGGAGCAGTTCTTC.

The chain recombines TRBV28 with TRBJ2-7, with 7 bases fitting TRBD1. Germline CDR1 is MDHEN and CDR2 is SYDVKM. CDR3 size: 15 residues. V dropped 8 bases and J dropped 2; count of bases not matched to a gene: 12. The CDR3 reads CASRPRQGRTYEQYF. DNA of the CDR3: TGTGCCAGCCGGCCGAGACAGGGACGGACCTACGAGCAGTACTTC.

The sample holds a few counts of this clone. The chain has TRBV13 and TRBJ2-3; 9 nucleotides agree with TRBD2. V was pared by 5 bases and J by 2 bases, with 8 bases of the junction left unmatched. Germline CDR1 reads PRHDT; CDR2 reads FYEKMQ (reference sequence). This CDR3 is 16 amino acids long. The CDR3 sequence: CASSDMTSGYTDTQYF. In nucleotides, the CDR3 is TGTGCCAGCAGCGACATGACTAGCGGTTACACAGATACGCAGTATTTT.

The chain carries TRBV5-1 and TRBJ2-1; 7 positions match TRBD1. The ends lost 1 base at V and 10 bases at J; junction bases unmatched: 5. Germline-derived CDR1 and CDR2 are SGHRS and YFSETQ. The CDR3 length is 13 residues. This CDR3 is CASSLTGVSEQFF. The CDR3 coding sequence is TGCGCCAGCAGCTTGACAGGGGTTTCGGAGCAGTTCTTC.

This chain joins TRBV7-9 and TRBJ2-1; 7 bases map to TRBD1. The CDR3 length is 16 residues. In germline, CDR1 is SEHNR, CDR2 FQNEAQ (reference sequence). With 0 bases clipped from V and 4 bases from J, the junction kept 6 bases outside the gene matches. CDR3 sequence (DNA): TGTGCCAGCAGCTTAGCGCTTGACAGGGCATACAATGAGCAGTTCTTC. Encoded protein: CASSLALDRAYNEQFF. The full variable domain, rest sourced from reference TRBV7-9 and TRBJ2-1, is DTGVSQNPRHKITKRGQNVTFRCDPISEHNRLYWYRQTLGQGPEFLTYFQNEAQLEKSRLLSDRFSAERPKGSFSTLEIQRTEQGDSAMYLCASSLALDRAYNEQFFGPGTRLTVL.

This chain joins TRBV19 and TRBJ2-5; TRBD1 matches 12 bases. The DNA matches TRBJ2-7 better at its end, which makes the J call doubtful. The germline gives CDR1 LNHDA, CDR2 SQIVND (reference sequence). This CDR3 is built from 17 residues. In nucleotides, the CDR3 is TGTGCCAGTAGTATAAAACCGGGACAGGGGGCGTCCTACGAGCAGTACTTC. Translation: CASSIKPGQGASYEQYF.

The CDR3 sequence is CASSRVHGQVNTEAFF. The CDR3, as DNA: TGTGCCAGCTCACGAGTTCATGGACAGGTGAACACTGAAGCTTTCTTT. The rearrangement links TRBV18 to TRBJ1-1, with 7 bases aligning to TRBD1. The CDR3 loop spans 16 amino acids. The V and J ends lost 4 bases and 0 bases, in that order; junction bases with no gene match: 8. Germline CDR1 reads KGHSH; CDR2 reads LQKENI.

V and J are TRBV14 and TRBJ1-4; D not resolved. Deletions cut 2 bases from V and 10 bases from J, with 8 bases between. CDR3 size: 12 residues. Germline CDR1 SGHDN, CDR2 FVKESK. The CDR3 DNA is TGTGCCAGCAGCCAAAGTTCCGGAAAACTGTTTTTT. Encoded protein: CASSQSSGKLFF.